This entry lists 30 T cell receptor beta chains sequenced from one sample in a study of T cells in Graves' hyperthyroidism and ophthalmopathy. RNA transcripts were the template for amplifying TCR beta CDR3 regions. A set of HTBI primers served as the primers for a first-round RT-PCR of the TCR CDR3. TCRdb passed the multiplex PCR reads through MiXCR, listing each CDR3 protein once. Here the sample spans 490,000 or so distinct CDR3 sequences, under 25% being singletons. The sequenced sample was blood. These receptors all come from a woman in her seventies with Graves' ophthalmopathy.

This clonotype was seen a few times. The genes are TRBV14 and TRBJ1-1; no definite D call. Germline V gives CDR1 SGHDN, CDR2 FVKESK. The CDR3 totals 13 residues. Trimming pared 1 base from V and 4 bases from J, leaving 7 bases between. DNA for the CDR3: TGTGCCAGCAGCCAAGTCTGGGGCACTGAAGCTTTCTTT. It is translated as CASSQVWGTEAFF.

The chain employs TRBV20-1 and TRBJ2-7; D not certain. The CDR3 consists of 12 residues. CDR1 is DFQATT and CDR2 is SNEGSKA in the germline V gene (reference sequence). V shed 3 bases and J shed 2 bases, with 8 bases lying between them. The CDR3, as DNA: TGCAGTGCTAGCGTGGGTCCCTACGAGCAGTACTTC. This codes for CSASVGPYEQYF.

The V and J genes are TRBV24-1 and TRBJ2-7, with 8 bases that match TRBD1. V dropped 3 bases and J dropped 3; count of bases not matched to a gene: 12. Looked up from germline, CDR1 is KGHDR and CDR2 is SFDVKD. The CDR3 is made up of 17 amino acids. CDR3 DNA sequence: TGTGCCACCAGTGATGCCGGACAGGACAGGGTTCGCTACGAGCAGTACTTC. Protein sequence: CATSDAGQDRVRYEQYF.

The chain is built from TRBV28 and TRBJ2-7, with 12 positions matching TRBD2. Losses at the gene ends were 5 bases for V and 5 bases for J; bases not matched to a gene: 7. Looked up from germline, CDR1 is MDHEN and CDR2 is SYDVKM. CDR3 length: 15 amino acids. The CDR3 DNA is TGTGCCAGCAGTCTGCTAGCGGGAGGGAGGAACGAGCAGTACTTC. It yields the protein CASSLLAGGRNEQYF.

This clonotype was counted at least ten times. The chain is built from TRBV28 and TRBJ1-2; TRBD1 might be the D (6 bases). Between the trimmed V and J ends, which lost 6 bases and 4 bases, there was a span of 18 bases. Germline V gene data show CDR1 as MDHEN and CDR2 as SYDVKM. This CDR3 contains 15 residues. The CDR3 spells CASRKPGQLSYGYTF. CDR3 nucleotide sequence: TGTGCCAGCAGAAAACCCGGACAGCTTTCCTATGGCTACACCTTC.

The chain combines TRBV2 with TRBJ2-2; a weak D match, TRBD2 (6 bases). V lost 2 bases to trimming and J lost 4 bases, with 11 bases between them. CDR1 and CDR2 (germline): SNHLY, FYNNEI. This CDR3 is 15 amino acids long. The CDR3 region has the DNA TGTGCCAGCAGTGAATGGGAGGAGCCCACCGGGGAGCTGTTTTTT. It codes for CASSEWEEPTGELFF.

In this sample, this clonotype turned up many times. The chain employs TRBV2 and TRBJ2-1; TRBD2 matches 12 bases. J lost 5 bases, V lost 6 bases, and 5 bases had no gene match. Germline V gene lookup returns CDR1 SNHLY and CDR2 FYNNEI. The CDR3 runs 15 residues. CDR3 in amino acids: CASRWTSGTHNEQFF. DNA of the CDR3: TGTGCCAGCAGATGGACTAGCGGGACCCACAATGAGCAGTTCTTC.

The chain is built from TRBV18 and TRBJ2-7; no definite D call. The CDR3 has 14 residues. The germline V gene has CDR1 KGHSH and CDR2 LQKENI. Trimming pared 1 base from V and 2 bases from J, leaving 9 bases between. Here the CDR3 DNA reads TGTGCCAGCTCACCACGGAATACTACCTACGAGCAGTACTTC. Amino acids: CASSPRNTTYEQYF.

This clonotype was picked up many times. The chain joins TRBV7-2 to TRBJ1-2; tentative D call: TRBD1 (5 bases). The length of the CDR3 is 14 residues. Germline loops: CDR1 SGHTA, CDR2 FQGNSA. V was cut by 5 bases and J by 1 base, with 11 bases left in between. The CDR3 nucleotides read TGTGCCAGCAGCCAACAGGTTCTTAACTATGGCTACACCTTC. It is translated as CASSQQVLNYGYTF.

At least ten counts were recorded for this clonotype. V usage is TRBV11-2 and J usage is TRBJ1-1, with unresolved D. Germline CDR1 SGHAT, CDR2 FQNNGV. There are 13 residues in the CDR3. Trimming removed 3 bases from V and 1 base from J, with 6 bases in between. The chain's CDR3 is CASSFASNTEAFF. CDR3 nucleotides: TGTGCCAGCAGCTTTGCGTCGAACACTGAAGCTTTCTTT.

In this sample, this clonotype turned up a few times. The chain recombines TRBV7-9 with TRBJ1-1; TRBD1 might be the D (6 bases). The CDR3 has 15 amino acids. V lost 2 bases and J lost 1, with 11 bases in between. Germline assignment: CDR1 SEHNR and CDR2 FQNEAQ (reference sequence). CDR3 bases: TGTGCCAGCAGCTTACTTGCACAGGGGAACACTGAAGCTTTCTTT. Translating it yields CASSLLAQGNTEAFF.

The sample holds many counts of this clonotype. CDR3 nucleotides: TGCAGTGCTAGAGTTCGGGGAAATCAGCCCCAGCATTTT. It specifies CSARVRGNQPQHF. The rearrangement links TRBV20-1 to TRBJ1-5; no firm D call. V gave up 1 base and J gave up 4 bases, with 8 bases separating them. Germline loops: CDR1 DFQATT, CDR2 SNEGSKA (reference sequence). This CDR3 comprises 13 residues.

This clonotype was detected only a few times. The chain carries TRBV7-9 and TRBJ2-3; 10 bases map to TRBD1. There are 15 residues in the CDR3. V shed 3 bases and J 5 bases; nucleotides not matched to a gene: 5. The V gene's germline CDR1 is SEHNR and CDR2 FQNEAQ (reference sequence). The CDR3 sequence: CASSFGTGVGDTQYF. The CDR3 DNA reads TGTGCCAGCAGCTTTGGGACAGGGGTCGGAGATACGCAGTATTTT.

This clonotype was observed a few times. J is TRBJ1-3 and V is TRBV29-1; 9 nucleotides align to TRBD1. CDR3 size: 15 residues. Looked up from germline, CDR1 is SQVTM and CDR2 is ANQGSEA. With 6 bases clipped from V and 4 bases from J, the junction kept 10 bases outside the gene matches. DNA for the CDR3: TGCAGCGTCCTAGGGGGGACAGGGCCAGGAAACACCATATATTTT. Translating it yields CSVLGGTGPGNTIYF.

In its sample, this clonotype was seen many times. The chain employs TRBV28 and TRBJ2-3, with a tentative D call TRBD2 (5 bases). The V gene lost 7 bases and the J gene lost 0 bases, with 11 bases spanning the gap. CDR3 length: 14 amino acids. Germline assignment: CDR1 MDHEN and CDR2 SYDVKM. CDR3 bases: TGTGCCAGCAAAAGCGGAACTAGCACAGATACGCAGTATTTT. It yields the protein CASKSGTSTDTQYF. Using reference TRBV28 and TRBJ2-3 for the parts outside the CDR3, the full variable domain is DVKVTQSSRYLVKRTGEKVFLECVQDMDHENMFWYRQDPGLGLRLIYFSYDVKMKEKGDIPEGYSVSREKKERFSLILESASTNQTSMYLCASKSGTSTDTQYFGPGTRLTVL.

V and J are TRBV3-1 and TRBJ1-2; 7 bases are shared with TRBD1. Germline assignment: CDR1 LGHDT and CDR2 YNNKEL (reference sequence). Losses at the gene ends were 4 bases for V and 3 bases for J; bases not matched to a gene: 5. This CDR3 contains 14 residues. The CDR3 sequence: CASSLPGQHYGYTF. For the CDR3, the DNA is TGTGCCAGCAGCCTCCCGGGACAGCACTATGGCTACACCTTC.

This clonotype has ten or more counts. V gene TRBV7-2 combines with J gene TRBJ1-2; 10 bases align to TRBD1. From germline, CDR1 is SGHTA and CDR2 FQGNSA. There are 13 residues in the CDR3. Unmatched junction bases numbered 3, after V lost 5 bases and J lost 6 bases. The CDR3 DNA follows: TGTGCCAGCAGCCCTGACAGGGGGCATGGCTACACCTTC. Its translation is CASSPDRGHGYTF.

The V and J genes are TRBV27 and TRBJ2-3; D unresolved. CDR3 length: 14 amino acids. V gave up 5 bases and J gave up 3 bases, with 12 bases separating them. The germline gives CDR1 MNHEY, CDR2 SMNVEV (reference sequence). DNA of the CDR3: TGTGCCAGCAGTACCCGAGCTGGAACAGATACGCAGTATTTT. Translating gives CASSTRAGTDTQYF.

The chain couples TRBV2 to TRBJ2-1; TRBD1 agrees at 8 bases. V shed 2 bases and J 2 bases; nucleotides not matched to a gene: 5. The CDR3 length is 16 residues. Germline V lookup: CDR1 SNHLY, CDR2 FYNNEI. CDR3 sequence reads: CASSEFRDRPYNEQFF. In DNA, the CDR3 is TGTGCCAGCAGTGAATTCCGGGACAGGCCCTACAATGAGCAGTTCTTC.

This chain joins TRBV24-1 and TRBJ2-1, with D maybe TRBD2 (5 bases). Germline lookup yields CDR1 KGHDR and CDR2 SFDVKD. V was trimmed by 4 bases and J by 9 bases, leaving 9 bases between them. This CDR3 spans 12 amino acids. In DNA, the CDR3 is TGTGCCACCAGTGAACCCCGGGGTGAGCAGTTCTTC. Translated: CATSEPRGEQFF.

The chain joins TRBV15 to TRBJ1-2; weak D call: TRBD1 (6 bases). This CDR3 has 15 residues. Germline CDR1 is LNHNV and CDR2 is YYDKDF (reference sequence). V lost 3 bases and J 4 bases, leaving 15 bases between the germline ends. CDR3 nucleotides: TGTGCCACCAGCAGGCTGCTGGGGGGCTCCTATGGCTACACCTTC. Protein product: CATSRLLGGSYGYTF.

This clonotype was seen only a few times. Written as DNA, the CDR3 is TGTGCCATCATGGGGACAGGCGAGGGAAAAAGCTCCTACGAGCAGTACTTC. Amino acids: CAIMGTGEGKSSYEQYF. This chain joins TRBV10-3 and TRBJ2-7; 8 bases line up with TRBD1. V lost 7 bases to trimming and J lost 0 bases; unmatched junction nucleotides: 14. The germline V gene has CDR1 ENHRY and CDR2 SYGVKD. The CDR3 length is 17 residues.

CDR3 bases: TGTGCCAGCAGTTACGCCTCGGACAGCACTGAAGCTTTCTTT. Residues: CASSYASDSTEAFF. The chain uses TRBV6-5 and TRBJ1-1, with D perhaps TRBD1 (6 bases). CDR1 and CDR2 (germline): MNHEY, SVGAGI. Trimming removed 2 bases at V and 4 bases at J, with 11 bases between. This CDR3 has 14 residues.

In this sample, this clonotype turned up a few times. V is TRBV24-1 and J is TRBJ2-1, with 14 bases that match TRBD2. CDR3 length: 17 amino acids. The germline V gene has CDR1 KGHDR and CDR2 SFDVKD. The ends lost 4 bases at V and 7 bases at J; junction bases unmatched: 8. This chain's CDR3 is CATSDRRTSGRRNEQFF. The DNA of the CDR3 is TGTGCCACCAGTGACCGGCGGACTAGCGGGAGGAGGAATGAGCAGTTCTTC.

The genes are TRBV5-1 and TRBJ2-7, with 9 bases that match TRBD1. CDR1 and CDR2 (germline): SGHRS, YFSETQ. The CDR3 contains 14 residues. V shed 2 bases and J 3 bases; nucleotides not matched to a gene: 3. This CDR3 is CASSFNRGLYEQYF. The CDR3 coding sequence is TGCGCCAGCAGCTTCAACAGGGGGCTCTACGAGCAGTACTTC.

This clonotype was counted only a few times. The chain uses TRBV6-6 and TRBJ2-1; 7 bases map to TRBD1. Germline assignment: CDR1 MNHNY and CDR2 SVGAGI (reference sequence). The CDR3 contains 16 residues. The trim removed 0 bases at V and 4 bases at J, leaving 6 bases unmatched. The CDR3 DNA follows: TGTGCCAGCAGTTACTCCGGGACCAGGGGGTACAATGAGCAGTTCTTC. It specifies CASSYSGTRGYNEQFF.

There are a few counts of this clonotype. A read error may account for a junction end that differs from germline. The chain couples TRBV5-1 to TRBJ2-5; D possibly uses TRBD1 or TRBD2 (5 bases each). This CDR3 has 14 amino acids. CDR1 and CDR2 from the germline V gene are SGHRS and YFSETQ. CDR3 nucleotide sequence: TGTGCCAGCAGCTTATCTGGGACGAAGGAGACCCAGTACTTC. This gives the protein CASSLSGTKETQYF.

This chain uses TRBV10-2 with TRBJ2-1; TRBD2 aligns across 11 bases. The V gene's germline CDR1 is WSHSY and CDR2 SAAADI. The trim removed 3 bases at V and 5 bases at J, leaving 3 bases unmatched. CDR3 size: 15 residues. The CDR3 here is CASSDAGLADNEQFF. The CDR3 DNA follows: TGCGCCAGCAGTGATGCGGGACTAGCGGACAATGAGCAGTTCTTC.

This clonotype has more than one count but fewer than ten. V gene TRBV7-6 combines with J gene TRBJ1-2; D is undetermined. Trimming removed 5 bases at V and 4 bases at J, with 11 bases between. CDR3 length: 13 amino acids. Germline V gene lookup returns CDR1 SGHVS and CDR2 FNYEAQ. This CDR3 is CASSVSRFYGYTF. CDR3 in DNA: TGTGCCAGCAGCGTTAGCCGATTCTATGGCTACACCTTC.

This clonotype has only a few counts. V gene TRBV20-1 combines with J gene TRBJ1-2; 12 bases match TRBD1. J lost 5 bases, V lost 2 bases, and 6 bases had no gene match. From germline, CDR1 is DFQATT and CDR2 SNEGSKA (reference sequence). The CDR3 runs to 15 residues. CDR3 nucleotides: TGCAGTGCTAGACGCGGGACAGGGGGCTCATATGGCTACACCTTC. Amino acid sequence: CSARRGTGGSYGYTF.